These 26 T cell receptor beta chains were sequenced from one sample in a study of T cells in women clearing cervical HPV infection (dated by TCRdb to 2016 to 2019). Libraries were built with the immunoSEQ multiplex PCR assay. TCRdb obtained this table from immuneACCESS and retained in-frame rearrangements with V and J assigned. These tables miss some clones; where compared with another copy, unresolved V genes account for less than half of the shortfall, and the remainder is unexplained. The sample table gives roughly 30,000 clones. The top ten clonotypes cover roughly 7.7% of the sample. Sequencing was done on a sample of blood buffy coat. The source is a woman between 18 and 70 years old with a cervical HPV16 infection that either progressed to CIN3+ or cleared (not recorded which).

On this clone: The read ends 3 residues shy of where the CDR3 ends; the end is completed using the germline J gene. V gene TRBV19 combines with J gene TRBJ1-4, with 9 bases fitting TRBD1. The germline CDR1 and CDR2 sequences are LNHDA and SQIVND (reference sequence). Trimming removed 6 bases from V and 7 bases from J; junction bases left unmatched: 9. This CDR3 spans 15 amino acids. Partial CDR3 DNA: TGTGCCAGTAGCGACCTCCCGGGACAGGGTGAAAAA. This codes for CASSDLPGQGEK. The entire CDR3 protein is CASSDLPGQGEKLFF.

As to this clone: The observed sequence ends 3 residues before the CDR3 terminus, with the missing tail filled in from the germline J gene. The chain employs TRBV10-1 and TRBJ2-2; 7 bases are a match to TRBD2. The CDR3 consists of 13 residues. V was pared by 5 bases and J by 6 bases, with 3 bases of the junction left unmatched. The germline V gene has CDR1 WNHNN and CDR2 SYGVQD (reference sequence). The CDR3 protein is CASSRLAPGELFF. The covered CDR3 bases are TGCGCCAGCAGTAGACTAGCCCCCGGGGAG.

About this clone itself: Sequencing ends 3 residues short of the CDR3 end; the germline J gene provides the rest. The chain joins TRBV5-6 to TRBJ2-1; 10 bases are shared with TRBD1. CDR1 SGHDT and CDR2 YYEEEE come from the germline V gene. With 0 bases clipped from V and 7 bases from J, the junction kept 1 base outside the gene matches. This CDR3 comprises 14 residues. CDR3 sequence: CASSLGQGANEQFF. CDR3 DNA, as far as it was read: TGTGCCAGCAGCTTGGGACAGGGGGCAAATGAG.

For this clone: Read coverage stops 3 residues before the CDR3 terminus; the germline J gene supplies the remainder. V is TRBV4-2 and J is TRBJ2-3; D is undetermined. This CDR3 has 15 residues. V dropped 0 bases and J dropped 2 bases, with 9 bases sitting between them. Per germline, CDR1 LGHNA and CDR2 YNFKEQ. Incomplete CDR3 DNA: TGTGCCAGCAGCCAAGAATGGCGGTTCACAGATACG. Its protein product is CASSQEWRFTDT. The entire CDR3 sequence reads CASSQEWRFTDTQYF.

A remark on this clone: The read terminates 3 residues before the CDR3 end, so the remaining end is supplied by the germline J gene. The chain recombines TRBV20-1 with TRBJ1-1; TRBD1 is a possible D gene (5 bases). Trimming pared 3 bases from V and 1 base from J, leaving 18 bases between. The germline CDR1 and CDR2 sequences are DFQATT and SNEGSKA (reference sequence). The length of the CDR3 is 16 residues. CDR3 bases read: TGCAGTGCTAGGGGGCCGTCAGGGCGCGGGAACACTGAA. As protein: CSARGPSGRGNTE. The entire CDR3 is CSARGPSGRGNTEAFF.

Worth noting for this clone: The read ends 3 residues early relative to the CDR3; the germline J gene fills the gap. This chain connects TRBV19 to TRBJ2-1; 7 positions match TRBD1. CDR1 is LNHDA and CDR2 is SQIVND in the germline V gene (reference sequence). V lost 1 base and J lost 7; bases outside the gene matches: 7. The CDR3 has 15 residues. The CDR3 DNA, read in part, is TGTGCCAGTAGTATAGTAGGGGGCCCTAGAAATGAG. Its translation: CASSIVGGPRNE. The whole CDR3 reads CASSIVGGPRNEQFF.

Of note for this clone: Coverage ceases 3 residues before the CDR3 finishes, and the germline J gene fills in the end. This rearrangement joins TRBV10-2 to TRBJ2-1; 8 nucleotides line up with TRBD2. Losses at the gene ends were 7 bases for V and 5 bases for J; bases not matched to a gene: 7. The CDR3 consists of 14 residues. Germline assignment: CDR1 WSHSY and CDR2 SAAADI. The CDR3 bases that were read are TGCGCCAGCATGGTTAGCGGGGTTGACAATGAG. Translated: CASMVSGVDNE. The full CDR3 reads CASMVSGVDNEQFF.

As to this clone: The read terminates 3 residues ahead of where the CDR3 ends, so the germline J gene completes it. The chain uses TRBV19 and TRBJ2-2; 10 bases line up with TRBD1. The CDR3 is made up of 17 amino acids. Germline values: CDR1 LNHDA, CDR2 SQIVND (reference sequence). Partial CDR3 DNA: TGTGCCAGTAGGCCGGGACAGGGGAGGCACTGGGATTCACCG. Protein sequence: CASRPGQGRHWDSP. The whole CDR3 sequence is CASRPGQGRHWDSPLFF.

This clone is medium-sized by frequency. With the read ending 3 residues before the CDR3 end, the germline J gene is used to fill in that end. This chain links TRBV4-1 with TRBJ2-2, with 7 bases lining up with TRBD1. J lost 4 bases, V lost 4 bases, and 3 bases had no gene match. The germline gives CDR1 MGHRA, CDR2 YSYEKL. CDR3 size: 14 residues. The CDR3 here is CASSRDRATGELFF. The CDR3 bases that were read are TGCGCCAGCAGCCGAGACAGGGCCACCGGGGAG.

Details on this clone: The read ends 3 residues shy of where the CDR3 ends; the end is completed using the germline J gene. This sequence joins TRBV7-9 and TRBJ2-2; TRBD1 matches at 7 bases. Germline V CDR1 and CDR2: SEHNR, FQNEAQ (reference sequence). The CDR3 loop spans 13 amino acids. CDR3 residues: CASSQGGREKLFF. The covered CDR3 bases are TGTGCCAGCAGCCAAGGGGGCCGGGAAAAG.

To note about this clone: The CDR3 end falls 3 residues outside the read, so it is completed with the germline J gene. The J gene is TRBJ2-3, the V gene TRBV27; TRBD2 agrees at 12 bases. CDR1 is MNHEY and CDR2 is SMNVEV in the germline V gene (reference sequence). The CDR3 totals 15 residues. V shed 5 bases, J shed 2 bases, and the junction held 2 bases outside the gene matches. CDR3 in amino acids: CASSRLAGDTDTQYF. The covered CDR3 bases are TGTGCCAGCAGTAGACTAGCGGGGGACACAGATACG.

Comments on this clone: With the read ending 3 residues before the CDR3 end, the germline J gene is used to fill in that end. The V and J genes are TRBV18 and TRBJ2-3; 7 positions match TRBD1. CDR3 size: 15 residues. The germline V gene has CDR1 KGHSH and CDR2 LQKENI. The sequenced CDR3 bases are TGTGCCAGCTCACGGGACAGAGAGACGTTTCAGACG. It codes for CASSRDRETFQT. The whole CDR3 reads CASSRDRETFQTQYF.

In regard to this clone: The read halts 3 residues ahead of the CDR3 end, with the missing end drawn from the germline J gene. V usage is TRBV5-1 and J usage is TRBJ2-5; TRBD2 matches 7 bases. CDR3 length: 17 residues. From germline, CDR1 is SGHRS and CDR2 YFSETQ. The CDR3 here is CASSLGLSGDLTDTQYF. CDR3 DNA, as far as it was read: TGCGCCAGCAGCTTGGGATTGAGCGGGGACCTCACAGATACC.

Comments on this clone: The CDR3 end is not reached by the read, which stops 3 residues before it; the germline J gene fills it in. The chain is built from TRBV12-3 or TRBV12-4 and TRBJ1-6; TRBD1 matches at 9 bases. Trimming took 3 bases from V and 7 from J; bases not matched to a gene: 16. The CDR3 covers 19 residues. The CDR3 protein is CASSFRDRAPPYINSPLHF. The sequenced CDR3 bases are TGTGCCAGCAGTTTCCGGGACAGGGCTCCCCCTTATATCAATTCACCC.

About this clone itself: The read finishes 3 residues shy of the CDR3 end, and the germline J gene is used to complete it. J is TRBJ2-5 and V is TRBV5-1; TRBD2 might be the D (6 bases). Germline values: CDR1 SGHRS, CDR2 YFSETQ. The ends were cut back, 0 bases at V and 4 bases at J, with 19 bases in the middle. The CDR3 covers 17 residues. This CDR3 reads CASSLGGSPGDPETQYF. CDR3 DNA (partial): TGCGCCAGCAGCTTGGGCGGGTCCCCGGGAGACCCAGAGACC.

In the case of this clone: The read halts 3 residues ahead of the CDR3 end, with the missing end drawn from the germline J gene. This rearrangement joins TRBV5-4 to TRBJ1-3; D call uncertain. The CDR3 has 16 amino acids. In germline, CDR1 is SGHNT, CDR2 YYREEE (reference sequence). Trimming removed 0 bases at V and 0 bases at J, with 10 bases between. The CDR3 here is CASSLDVESSGNTIYF. The sequenced CDR3 bases are TGTGCCAGCAGCTTGGATGTAGAGAGCTCTGGAAACACC.

Remarks on this clone: The DNA ends 3 residues before the CDR3 does, and the rest of the CDR3 is filled in from the germline J gene. V usage is TRBV2 and J usage is TRBJ2-7, with D perhaps matching TRBD1 (6 bases). Germline values: CDR1 SNHLY, CDR2 FYNNEI. The CDR3 has 14 amino acids. The V end was cut by 2 bases, the J end by 3 bases, with 11 bases between. The CDR3 spells CASSELGHLYEQYF. The sequenced CDR3 bases are TGTGCCAGCAGTGAATTGGGACACCTCTACGAG.

Of note for this clone: The read stops 3 residues short of the end of the CDR3; the missing end is completed from the germline J gene. This chain links TRBV20-1 with TRBJ2-7; 11 bases fit TRBD1. Germline V gene data show CDR1 as DFQATT and CDR2 as SNEGSKA (reference sequence). This CDR3 has 13 amino acids. V gave up 8 bases and J gave up 3 bases; unmatched junction bases: 6. Here the CDR3 reads CSTPGQGGYEQYF. The covered CDR3 bases are TGCAGTACCCCGGGACAGGGGGGCTACGAG.

A note on this clone: The CDR3 is cut off 3 residues early in the read; its end comes from the germline J gene. V usage is TRBV4-1 and J usage is TRBJ1-2, with 7 positions matching TRBD1. V lost 4 bases, J lost 4 bases, and 3 bases stayed unmatched. The CDR3 loop spans 13 amino acids. Per germline, CDR1 MGHRA and CDR2 YSYEKL. The CDR3 protein is CASSPGTAYGYTF. The CDR3 DNA, read in part, is TGCGCCAGCAGCCCCGGGACAGCCTATGGC.

A remark on this clone: The read gets to within 3 residues of the CDR3 end, and the germline J gene fills in the rest. This chain connects TRBV6-2 or TRBV6-3 to TRBJ2-7, with D possibly being TRBD2 (6 bases). This CDR3 is 12 amino acids long. Trimming stripped 8 bases from V and 5 bases from J, with 13 bases between. Germline V CDR1 and CDR2: MNHEY, SVGEGT. CDR3 loop: CASGLLDNEQYF. CDR3 DNA, as far as it was read: TGTGCCAGCGGACTACTCGACAACGAG.

Worth noting for this clone: The read gets to within 3 residues of the CDR3 end, and the germline J gene fills in the rest. The rearrangement links TRBV12-3 or TRBV12-4 to TRBJ2-1; no clear D gene. Trimming cost V 2 bases and J 9 bases, with 8 bases left between them. The CDR3 totals 12 residues. CDR3 amino acids: CASSLRLLEQFF. Partial CDR3 DNA: TGTGCCAGCAGTTTACGACTCCTTGAG.

Notes on this clone: Read sequence stops 3 residues before the CDR3 end, and the germline J gene provides the missing end. The chain carries TRBV5-1 and TRBJ1-5; 7 bases align to TRBD1. Per the germline V gene, CDR1 is SGHRS and CDR2 is YFSETQ. After removal of 1 base from V and 5 bases from J, the junction contained 12 bases not matched to a gene. This CDR3 spans 17 amino acids. The CDR3 loop is CASSLRAGGSFDQPQHF. CDR3 bases read: TGCGCCAGCAGCTTGCGGGCAGGGGGTTCCTTTGATCAGCCC. The entire variable domain, with the rest obtained from reference TRBV5-1 and TRBJ1-5, is as follows: KAGVTQTPRYLIKTRGQQVTLSCSPISGHRSVSWYQQTPGQGLQFLFEYFSETQRNKGNFPGRFSGRQFSNSRSEMNVSTLELGDSALYLCASSLRAGGSFDQPQHFGDGTRLSIL.

Points on this clone: Read data end 3 residues before the CDR3 end; the end is taken from the germline J gene. This sequence joins TRBV7-9 and TRBJ2-7; TRBD1 matches 8 bases. The V and J ends lost 5 bases and 4 bases, in that order; junction bases with no gene match: 7. Germline V lookup: CDR1 SEHNR, CDR2 FQNEAQ (reference sequence). The CDR3 has 14 amino acids. The CDR3 DNA, read in part, is TGTGCCAGCAGCCCAGGGACAGGATTTTACGAG. Protein sequence: CASSPGTGFYE. The CDR3, in full, reads CASSPGTGFYEQYF.

On this clone itself: Read sequence stops 3 residues before the CDR3 end, and the germline J gene provides the missing end. The chain couples TRBV7-9 to TRBJ2-3; 9 bases match TRBD2. Germline loops: CDR1 SEHNR, CDR2 FQNEAQ (reference sequence). This CDR3 is 14 amino acids long. With V trimmed by 5 bases and J by 2 bases, 2 bases remained unmatched. The sequenced CDR3 bases are TGTGCCAGCAGCCGACTAGCGGACACAGATACG. It is translated as CASSRLADTDT. The full CDR3 sequence reads CASSRLADTDTQYF.

With respect to this clone: The read terminates 3 residues before the CDR3 end, so the remaining end is supplied by the germline J gene. The V gene is TRBV5-1, the J gene TRBJ2-7, with 9 bases identical to TRBD1. This CDR3 has 14 amino acids. The trim removed 4 bases at V and 4 bases at J, leaving 6 bases unmatched. Per the germline V gene, CDR1 is SGHRS and CDR2 is YFSETQ. The CDR3 DNA, read in part, is TGCGCCAGCAGCCGGGACAGGGTCCAATACGAG. It specifies CASSRDRVQYE. The whole CDR3 sequence reads CASSRDRVQYEQYF.

As to this clone: Read data end 3 residues before the CDR3 end; the end is taken from the germline J gene. This rearrangement joins TRBV20-1 to TRBJ1-4; maybe TRBD1 (6 bases). The CDR3 runs 16 residues. The V end lost 0 bases, the J end lost 8 bases, and 19 bases lay between the germline ends. Germline loops: CDR1 DFQATT, CDR2 SNEGSKA (reference sequence). CDR3 DNA, as far as it was read: TGCAGTGCTAGAGATAGGAGGGACATTAGTGGGGAAAAA. Encoded protein: CSARDRRDISGEK. The whole CDR3 sequence is CSARDRRDISGEKLFF.